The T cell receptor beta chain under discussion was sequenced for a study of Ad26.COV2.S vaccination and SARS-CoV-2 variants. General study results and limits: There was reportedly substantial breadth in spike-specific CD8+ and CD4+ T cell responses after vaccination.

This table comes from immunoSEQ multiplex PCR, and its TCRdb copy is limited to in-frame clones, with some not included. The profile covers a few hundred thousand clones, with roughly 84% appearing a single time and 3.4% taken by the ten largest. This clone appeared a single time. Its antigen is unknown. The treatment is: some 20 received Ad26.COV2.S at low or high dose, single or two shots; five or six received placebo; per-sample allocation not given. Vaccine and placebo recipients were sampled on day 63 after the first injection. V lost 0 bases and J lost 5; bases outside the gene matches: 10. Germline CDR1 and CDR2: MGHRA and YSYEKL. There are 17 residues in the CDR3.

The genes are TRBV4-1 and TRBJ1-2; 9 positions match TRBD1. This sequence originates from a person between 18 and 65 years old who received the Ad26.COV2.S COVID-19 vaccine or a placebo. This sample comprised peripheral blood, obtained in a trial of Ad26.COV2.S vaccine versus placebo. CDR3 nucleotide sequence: TGCGCCAGCAGCCAAGACCAGGAGACAGGGGGGTTTTATGGCTACACCTTC. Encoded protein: CASSQDQETGGFYGYTF.